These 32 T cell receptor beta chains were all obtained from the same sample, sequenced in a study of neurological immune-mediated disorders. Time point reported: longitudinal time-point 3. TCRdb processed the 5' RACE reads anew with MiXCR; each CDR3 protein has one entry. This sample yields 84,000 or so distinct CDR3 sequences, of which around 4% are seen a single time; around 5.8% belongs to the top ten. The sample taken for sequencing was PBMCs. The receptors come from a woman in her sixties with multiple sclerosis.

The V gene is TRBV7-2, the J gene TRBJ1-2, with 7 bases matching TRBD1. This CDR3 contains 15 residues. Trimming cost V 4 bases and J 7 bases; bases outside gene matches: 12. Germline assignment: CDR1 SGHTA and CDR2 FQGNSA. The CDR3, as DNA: TGTGCCAGCAGCTCCAATCAGGGGGACCTAGGTGGCTACACCTTC. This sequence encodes CASSSNQGDLGGYTF.

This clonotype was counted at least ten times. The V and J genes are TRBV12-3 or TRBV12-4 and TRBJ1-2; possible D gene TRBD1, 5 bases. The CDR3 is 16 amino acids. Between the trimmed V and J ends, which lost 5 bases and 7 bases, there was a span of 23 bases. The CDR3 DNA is TGTGCCAGCAGTAAATCCGGGACCGGGGGATTAGCTGGCTACACCTTC. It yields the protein CASSKSGTGGLAGYTF.

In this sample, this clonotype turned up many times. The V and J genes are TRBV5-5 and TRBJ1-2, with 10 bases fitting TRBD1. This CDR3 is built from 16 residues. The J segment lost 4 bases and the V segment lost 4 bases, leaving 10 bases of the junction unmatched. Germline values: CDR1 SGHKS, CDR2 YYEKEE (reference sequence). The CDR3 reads CASSTRGTGDPYGYTF. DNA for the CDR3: TGTGCCAGCAGCACTCGTGGGACAGGGGACCCCTATGGCTACACCTTC.

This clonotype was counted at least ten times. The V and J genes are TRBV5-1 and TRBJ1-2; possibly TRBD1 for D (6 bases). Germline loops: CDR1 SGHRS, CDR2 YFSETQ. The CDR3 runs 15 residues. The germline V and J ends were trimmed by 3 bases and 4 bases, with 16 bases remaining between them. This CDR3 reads CASSYQPGAGYGYTF. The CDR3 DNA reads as TGCGCCAGCAGCTATCAACCGGGGGCCGGCTATGGCTACACCTTC.

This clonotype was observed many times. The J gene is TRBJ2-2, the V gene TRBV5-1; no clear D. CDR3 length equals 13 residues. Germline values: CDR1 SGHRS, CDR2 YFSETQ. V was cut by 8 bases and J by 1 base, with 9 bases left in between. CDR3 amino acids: CASSDGNTGELFF. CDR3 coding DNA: TGCGCCAGTTCGGACGGGAACACCGGGGAGCTGTTTTTT. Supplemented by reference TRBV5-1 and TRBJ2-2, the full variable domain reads KAGVTQTPRYLIKTRGQQVTLSCSPISGHRSVSWYQQTPGQGLQFLFEYFSETQRNKGNFPGRFSGRQFSNSRSEMNVSTLELGDSALYLCASSDGNTGELFFGEGSRLTVL.

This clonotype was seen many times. The CDR3 sequence: CSARHLGAGHNEQFF. CDR3 bases: TGCAGTGCTAGACATTTGGGAGCAGGGCATAATGAGCAGTTCTTC. The rearrangement links TRBV20-1 to TRBJ2-1; D may be TRBD1 or TRBD2 (5 bases each). CDR3 size: 15 residues. Germline V gene data show CDR1 as DFQATT and CDR2 as SNEGSKA (reference sequence). V lost 2 bases and J 7 bases, leaving 18 bases between the germline ends.

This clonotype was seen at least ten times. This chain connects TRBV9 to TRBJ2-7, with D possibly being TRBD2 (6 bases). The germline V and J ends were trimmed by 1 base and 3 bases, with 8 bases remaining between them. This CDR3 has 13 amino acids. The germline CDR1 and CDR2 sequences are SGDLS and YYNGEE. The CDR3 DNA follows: TGTGCCAGCAGCGTACGGGGGAGCTACGAGCAGTACTTC. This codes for CASSVRGSYEQYF.

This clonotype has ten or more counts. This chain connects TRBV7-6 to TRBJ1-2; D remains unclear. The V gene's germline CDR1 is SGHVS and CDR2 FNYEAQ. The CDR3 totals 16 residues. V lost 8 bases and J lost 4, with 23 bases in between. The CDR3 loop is CASPPYRVGNPYGYTF. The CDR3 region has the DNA TGTGCCAGCCCTCCATACCGAGTCGGGAACCCCTATGGCTACACCTTC.

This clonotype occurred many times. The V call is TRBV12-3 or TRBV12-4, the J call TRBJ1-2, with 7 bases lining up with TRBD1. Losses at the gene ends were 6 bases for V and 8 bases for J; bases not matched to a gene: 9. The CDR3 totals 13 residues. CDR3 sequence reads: CASSRDRVQGYTF. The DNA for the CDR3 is TGTGCCAGCAGCCGCGACAGGGTCCAAGGCTACACCTTC.

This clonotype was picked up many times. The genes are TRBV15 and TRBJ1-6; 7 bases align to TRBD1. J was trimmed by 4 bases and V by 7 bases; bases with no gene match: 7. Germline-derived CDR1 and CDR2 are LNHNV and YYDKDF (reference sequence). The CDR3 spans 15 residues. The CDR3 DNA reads TGTGCCACCAAGACAGGGTCCTCTTATAATTCACCCCTCCACTTT. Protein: CATKTGSSYNSPLHF. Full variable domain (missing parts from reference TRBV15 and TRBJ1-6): DAMVIQNPRYQVTQFGKPVTLSCSQTLNHNVMYWYQQKSSQAPKLLFHYYDKDFNNEADTPDNFQSRRPNTSFCFLDIRSPGLGDTAMYLCATKTGSSYNSPLHFGNGTRLTVT.

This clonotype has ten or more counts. As DNA, the CDR3 is TGTGCCAGCAGTTCTGGACCGAGCGTAAACCTAAACACCATATATTTT. Protein product: CASSSGPSVNLNTIYF. This chain joins TRBV6-5 and TRBJ1-3; D call uncertain. Germline loops: CDR1 MNHEY, CDR2 SVGAGI. Trimming took 4 bases from V and 6 from J, leaving 19 bases between them. The CDR3 covers 16 residues.

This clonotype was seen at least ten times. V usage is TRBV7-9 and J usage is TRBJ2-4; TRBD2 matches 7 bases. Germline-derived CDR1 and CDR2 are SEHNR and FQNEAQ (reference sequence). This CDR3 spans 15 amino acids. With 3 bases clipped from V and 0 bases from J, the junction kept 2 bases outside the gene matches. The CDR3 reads CASSLGEGAKNIQYF. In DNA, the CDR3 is TGTGCCAGCAGCTTGGGGGAGGGAGCCAAAAACATTCAGTACTTC.

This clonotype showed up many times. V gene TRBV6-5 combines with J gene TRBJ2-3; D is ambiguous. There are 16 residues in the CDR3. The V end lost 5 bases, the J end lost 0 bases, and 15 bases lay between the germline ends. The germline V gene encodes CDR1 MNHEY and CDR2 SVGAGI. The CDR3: CASSRAGRRSTDTQYF. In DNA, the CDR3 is TGTGCCAGCAGTAGGGCCGGCAGACGTAGCACAGATACGCAGTATTTT.

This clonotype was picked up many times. CDR3 protein: CSANGDTIAKNIQYF. CDR3 nucleotides: TGCAGTGCTAACGGGGACACCATAGCCAAAAACATTCAGTACTTC. V and J are TRBV20-1 and TRBJ2-4; D is perhaps TRBD1 (6 bases). Trimming shortened V by 4 bases and J by 0 bases, and 13 bases separated the two germline ends. Germline CDR1 reads DFQATT; CDR2 reads SNEGSKA (reference sequence). The CDR3 has 15 amino acids.

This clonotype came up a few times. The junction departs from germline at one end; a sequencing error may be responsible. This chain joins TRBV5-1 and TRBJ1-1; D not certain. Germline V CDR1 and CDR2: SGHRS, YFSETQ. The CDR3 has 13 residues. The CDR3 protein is CASSDTCRSESFF. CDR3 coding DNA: TGCGCCAGCAGCGATACATGTCGGTCTGAATCTTTCTTT.

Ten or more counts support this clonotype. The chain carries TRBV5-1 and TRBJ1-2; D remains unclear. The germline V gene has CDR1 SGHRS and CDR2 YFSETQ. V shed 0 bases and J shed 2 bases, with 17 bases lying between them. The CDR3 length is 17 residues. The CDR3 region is CASSLDLSWSQNYGYTF. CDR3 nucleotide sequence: TGCGCCAGCAGCTTGGACCTTTCTTGGAGTCAGAACTATGGCTACACCTTC.

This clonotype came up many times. The CDR3 loop is CASSRQQGSTEAFF. The CDR3, as DNA: TGTGCCAGCAGCCGACAACAGGGCTCCACTGAAGCTTTCTTT. This chain connects TRBV14 to TRBJ1-1; D may be TRBD1 (6 bases). V lost 4 bases to trimming and J lost 4 bases, with 13 bases between them. The CDR3 sequence is 14 residues long. Germline loops: CDR1 SGHDN, CDR2 FVKESK.

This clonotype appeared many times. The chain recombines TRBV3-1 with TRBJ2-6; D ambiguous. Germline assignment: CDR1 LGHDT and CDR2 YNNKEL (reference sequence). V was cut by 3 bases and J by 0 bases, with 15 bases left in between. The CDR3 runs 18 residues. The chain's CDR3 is CASSQRGAHLSGANVLTF. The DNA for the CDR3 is TGTGCCAGCAGCCAGAGAGGAGCGCACCTCTCTGGGGCCAACGTCCTGACTTTC.

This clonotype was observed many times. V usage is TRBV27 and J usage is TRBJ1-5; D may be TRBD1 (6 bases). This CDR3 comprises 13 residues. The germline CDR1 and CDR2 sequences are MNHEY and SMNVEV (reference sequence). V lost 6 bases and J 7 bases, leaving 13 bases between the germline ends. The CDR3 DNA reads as TGTGCCAGCAGCCCGGGGCAGGGGCAGCCCCAGCATTTT. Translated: CASSPGQGQPQHF.

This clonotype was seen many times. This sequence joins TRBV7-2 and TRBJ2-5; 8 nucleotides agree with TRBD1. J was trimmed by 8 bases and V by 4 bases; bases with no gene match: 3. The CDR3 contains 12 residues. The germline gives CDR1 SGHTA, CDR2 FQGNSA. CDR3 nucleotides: TGTGCCAGCAGCTATGGACAGGGTACCCAGTACTTC. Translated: CASSYGQGTQYF.

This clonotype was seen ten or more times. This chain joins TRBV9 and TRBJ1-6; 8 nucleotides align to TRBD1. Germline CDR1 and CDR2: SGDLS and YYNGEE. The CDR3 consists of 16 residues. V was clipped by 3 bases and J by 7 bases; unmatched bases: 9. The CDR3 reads CASSGPTGVLNSPLHF. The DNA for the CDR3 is TGTGCCAGCAGCGGCCCGACAGGGGTCCTAAATTCACCCCTCCACTTT.

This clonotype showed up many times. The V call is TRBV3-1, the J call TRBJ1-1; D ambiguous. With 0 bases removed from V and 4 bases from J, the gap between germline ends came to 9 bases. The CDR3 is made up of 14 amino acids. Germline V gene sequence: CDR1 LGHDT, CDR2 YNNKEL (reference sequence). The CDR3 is CASSQEGRSTEAFF. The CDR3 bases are TGTGCCAGCAGCCAAGAAGGGCGGAGCACTGAAGCTTTCTTT.

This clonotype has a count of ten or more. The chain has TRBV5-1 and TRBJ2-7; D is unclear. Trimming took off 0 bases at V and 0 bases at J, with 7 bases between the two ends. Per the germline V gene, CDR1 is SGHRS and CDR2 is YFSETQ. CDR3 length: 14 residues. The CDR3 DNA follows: TGCGCCAGCAGCTTGGATGCTAGCTCCTACGAGCAGTACTTC. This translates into CASSLDASSYEQYF.

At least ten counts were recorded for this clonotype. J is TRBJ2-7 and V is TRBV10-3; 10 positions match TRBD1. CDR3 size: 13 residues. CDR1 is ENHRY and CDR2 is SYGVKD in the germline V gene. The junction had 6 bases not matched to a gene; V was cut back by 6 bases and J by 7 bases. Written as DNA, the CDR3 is TGTGCCATCAGAGAAGGACAGGGGGGGGAGCAGTACTTC. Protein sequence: CAIREGQGGEQYF.

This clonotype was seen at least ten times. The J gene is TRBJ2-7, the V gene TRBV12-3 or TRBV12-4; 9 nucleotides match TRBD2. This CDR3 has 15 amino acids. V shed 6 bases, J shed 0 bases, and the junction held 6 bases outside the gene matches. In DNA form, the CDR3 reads TGTGCCAGCAGAACCTCAGCGGGGGGCTCCTACGAGCAGTACTTC. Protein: CASRTSAGGSYEQYF.

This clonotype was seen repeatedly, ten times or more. CDR3 amino acids: CASSLLDLFQTGGYTF. CDR3 bases: TGCGCCAGCAGCCTTCTTGACTTGTTCCAAACCGGCGGCTACACCTTC. This sequence joins TRBV4-1 and TRBJ1-2; no reliable D call. The CDR3 contains 16 residues. In germline, CDR1 is MGHRA, CDR2 YSYEKL. Trimming left V 4 bases short and J 8 bases short, with 23 bases between.

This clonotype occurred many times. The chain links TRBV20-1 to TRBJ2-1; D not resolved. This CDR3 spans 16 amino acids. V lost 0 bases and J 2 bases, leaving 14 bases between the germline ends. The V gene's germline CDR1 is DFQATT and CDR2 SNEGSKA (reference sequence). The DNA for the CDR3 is TGCAGTGCTAGAGAAGTTCAGGCTAAGCCCTACAATGAGCAGTTCTTC. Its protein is CSAREVQAKPYNEQFF.

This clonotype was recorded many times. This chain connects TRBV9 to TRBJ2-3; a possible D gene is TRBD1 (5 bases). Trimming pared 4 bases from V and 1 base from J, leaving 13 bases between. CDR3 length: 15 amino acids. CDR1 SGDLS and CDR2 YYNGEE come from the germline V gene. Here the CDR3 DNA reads TGTGCCAGCAGCTCAATTGGACAAGGCACAGATACGCAGTATTTT. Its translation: CASSSIGQGTDTQYF. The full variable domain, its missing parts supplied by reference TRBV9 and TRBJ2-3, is DSGVTQTPKHLITATGQRVTLRCSPRSGDLSVYWYQQSLDQGLQFLIQYYNGEERAKGNILERFSAQQFPDLHSELNLSSLELGDSALYFCASSSIGQGTDTQYFGPGTRLTVL.

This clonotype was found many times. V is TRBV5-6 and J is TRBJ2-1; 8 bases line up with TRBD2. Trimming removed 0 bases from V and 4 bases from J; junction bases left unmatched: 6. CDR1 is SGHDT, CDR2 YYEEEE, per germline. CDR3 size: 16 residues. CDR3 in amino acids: CASSLELGGGYNEQFF. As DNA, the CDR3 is TGTGCCAGCAGCTTGGAGTTGGGCGGGGGGTACAATGAGCAGTTCTTC.

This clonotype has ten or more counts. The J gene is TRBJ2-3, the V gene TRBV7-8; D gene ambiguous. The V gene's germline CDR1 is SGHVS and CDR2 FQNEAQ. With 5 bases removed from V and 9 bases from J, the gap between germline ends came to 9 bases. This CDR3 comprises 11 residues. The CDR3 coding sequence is TGTGCCAGCAGCCCTACAAGGACGCAGTATTTT. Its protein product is CASSPTRTQYF.

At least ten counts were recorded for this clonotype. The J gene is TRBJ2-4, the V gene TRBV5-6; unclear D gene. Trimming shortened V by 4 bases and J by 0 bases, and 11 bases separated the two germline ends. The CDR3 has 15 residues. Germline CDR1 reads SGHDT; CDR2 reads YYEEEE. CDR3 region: CASSPPGPAKNIQYF. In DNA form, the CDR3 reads TGTGCCAGCAGCCCGCCCGGCCCAGCCAAAAACATTCAGTACTTC.

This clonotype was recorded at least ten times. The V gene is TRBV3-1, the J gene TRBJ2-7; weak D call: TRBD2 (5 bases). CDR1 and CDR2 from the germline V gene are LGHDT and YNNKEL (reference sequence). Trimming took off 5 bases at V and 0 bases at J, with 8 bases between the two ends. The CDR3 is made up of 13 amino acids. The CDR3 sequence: CASSGGGSYEQYF. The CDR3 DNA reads TGTGCCAGCAGCGGCGGAGGCTCCTACGAGCAGTACTTC.